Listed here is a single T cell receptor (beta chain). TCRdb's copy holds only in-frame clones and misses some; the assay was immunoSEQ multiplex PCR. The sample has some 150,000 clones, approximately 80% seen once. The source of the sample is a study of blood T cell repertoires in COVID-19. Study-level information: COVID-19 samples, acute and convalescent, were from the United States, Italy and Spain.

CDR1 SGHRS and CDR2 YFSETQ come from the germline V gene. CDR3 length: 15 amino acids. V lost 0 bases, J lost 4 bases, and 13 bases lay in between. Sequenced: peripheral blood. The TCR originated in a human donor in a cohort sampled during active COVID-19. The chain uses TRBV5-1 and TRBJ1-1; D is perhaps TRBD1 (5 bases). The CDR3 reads CASSLDPGSITEAFF. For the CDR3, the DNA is TGCGCCAGCAGCTTGGATCCAGGGTCCATCACTGAAGCTTTCTTT. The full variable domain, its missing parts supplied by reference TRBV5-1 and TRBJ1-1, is KAGVTQTPRYLIKTRGQQVTLSCSPISGHRSVSWYQQTPGQGLQFLFEYFSETQRNKGNFPGRFSGRQFSNSRSEMNVSTLELGDSALYLCASSLDPGSITEAFFGQGTRLTVV.